This TCR beta chain stems from a study of shared clonotypes between healthy human individuals. Comments on this clone: Its cognate antigen is unknown.

Data came from immunoSEQ multiplex PCR; TCRdb stores just in-frame clones and leaves some out. The repertoire consists of about 1.5 million clones, with 95% to 99% occurring once and the leading ten covering approximately 0.45%. The V gene lost 0 bases and the J gene lost 1 base, with 10 bases spanning the gap. CDR3 size: 15 residues. CDR1 and CDR2 (germline): SGHRS, YFSETQ. Study-level findings and limits: Represented diversity, genetic and exposure-history alike, was limited by few donors. The four-donor shared clonotypes exceeded non-shared clonotypes in generation probability, with non-shared ones scoring lower.

The V gene is TRBV5-1, the J gene TRBJ1-1, with D possibly being TRBD1 (5 bases). This clonotype was sampled from a man aged 30 to 39 in good health. Sequencing was performed on naive CD4+ T cells sorted from blood. Subset here: CD45RA+ positively selected. The CDR3 region has the DNA TGCGCCAGCAGCTTGGAGGGGAACCCGAACACTGAAGCTTTCTTT. This gives the protein CASSLEGNPNTEAFF.